This T cell receptor (beta chain) was identified in a study of shared clonotypes between healthy human individuals. Study background: The study used three CD4 naive, three CD4 memory, two CD8 naive and one CD8 memory plate per donor. Study results and caveats: Sharing across a few donors was seen in 4% to 6.5% of naive CD4 clonotypes.

Naive CD8 populations comprised CD45RO-negative cells positively selected for CCR7, excluding terminally differentiated effector memory CD45RA+ cells. This clone was detected only a few times. Its antigen is still unknown. Several immunoSEQ plates received, in even portions, the genomic DNA of each subset. Assay used: immunoSEQ multiplex PCR; TCRdb lists only in-frame clones, some missing. This table has 2 million to 2.5 million clones, roughly 91% appearing once. V gave up 0 bases and J gave up 1 base, with 14 bases separating them. Germline CDR1 LGHNA, CDR2 YNFKEQ. CDR3 size: 17 residues. Sequencing input: naive CD8+ T cells from PBMCs. V usage is TRBV4-2 and J usage is TRBJ2-3; D gene ambiguous. The clonotype originates from a man in his late teens or twenties in good health. Some clones in this sample may be carry-over from other donors' samples. CDR3 residues: CASSQDLAPPRTDTQYF. The CDR3 DNA is TGTGCCAGCAGCCAAGATTTGGCCCCCCCCCGCACAGATACGCAGTATTTT.